This entry lists 16 T cell receptor beta chains sequenced from one sample in a study of CD8+ T cells in alopecia areata. In each case, RNA was isolated and then reverse transcribed into cDNA as the sequencing template. The table came from immunoSEQ multiplex PCR; TCRdb's copy has only in-frame clones and leaves some out. Seen here are about 200,000 clones, roughly 56% observed once, and the top ten hold approximately 4.9%. The source material was CD8+ T cells sorted from blood. These receptors were taken from a human donor in good health.

This clone was seen only a few times. This sequence joins TRBV7-9 and TRBJ2-1; D is perhaps TRBD1 (6 bases). From germline, CDR1 is SEHNR and CDR2 FQNEAQ (reference sequence). The CDR3 loop spans 14 amino acids. V was shortened by 5 bases and J by 8 bases, with 16 bases between the two germline ends. In DNA, the CDR3 is TGTGCCAGCAGCGAGGACAGAAGCACGGATGAGCAGTTCTTC. Its translation: CASSEDRSTDEQFF. Full variable domain (rest looked up from reference TRBV7-9 and TRBJ2-1): DTGVSQNPRHKITKRGQNVTFRCDPISEHNRLYWYRQTLGQGPEFLTYFQNEAQLEKSRLLSDRFSAERPKGSFSTLEIQRTEQGDSAMYLCASSEDRSTDEQFFGPGTRLTVL.

The rearrangement links TRBV4-1 to TRBJ2-1, with TRBD2 identical over 8 bases. CDR1 and CDR2 (germline): MGHRA, YSYEKL. V dropped 2 bases and J dropped 7; count of bases not matched to a gene: 13. The CDR3 covers 17 residues. CDR3: CASSQPSRGGGINEQFF. The CDR3, as DNA: TGCGCCAGCAGCCAACCCTCCAGGGGCGGGGGGATAAATGAGCAGTTCTTC.

V gene TRBV27 combines with J gene TRBJ1-1; D is possibly TRBD1 (6 bases). The CDR3 has 15 amino acids. CDR1 MNHEY and CDR2 SMNVEV come from the germline V gene (reference sequence). The ends were cut back, 2 bases at V and 4 bases at J, with 14 bases in the middle. The CDR3 reads CASSLVGGAGTEAFF. In DNA form, the CDR3 reads TGTGCCAGCAGTTTAGTGGGGGGCGCGGGCACTGAAGCTTTCTTT.

In its sample, this clone was seen once. At one end, the junction sequence differs from germline, possibly due to a read error. This chain links TRBV7-6 with TRBJ1-1; D gene uncertain. This CDR3 has 13 amino acids. In germline, CDR1 is SGHVS, CDR2 FNYEAQ. The CDR3 sequence is CASTLHMNTEAFF. The CDR3 DNA reads TGTGCCAGCACCTTACATATGAACACTGAAGCTTTCTTT. The full variable domain, rest sourced from reference TRBV7-6 and TRBJ1-1, is GAGVSQSPRYKVTKRGQDVALRCDPISGHVSLYWYRQALGQGPEFLTYFNYEAQQDKSGLPNDRFSAERPEGSISTLTIQRTEQRDSAMYRCASTLHMNTEAFFGQGTRLTVV.

This clone was observed a handful of times. The rearrangement uses TRBV19 and TRBJ1-1; D not resolved. V lost 3 bases and J lost 8, with 7 bases in between. Germline lookup yields CDR1 LNHDA and CDR2 SQIVND (reference sequence). The CDR3 is 11 amino acids. The CDR3 here is CASSISREAFF. In DNA, the CDR3 is TGTGCCAGTAGTATTTCCAGGGAAGCTTTCTTT.

This clone was found a few times. The chain carries TRBV29-1 and TRBJ1-5; D uncertain. V lost 7 bases and J 2 bases, leaving 18 bases between the germline ends. This CDR3 spans 15 amino acids. The germline V gene has CDR1 SQVTM and CDR2 ANQGSEA. The CDR3 sequence is CSAMGEGFGNQPQHF. CDR3 DNA sequence: TGCAGCGCGATGGGAGAGGGCTTTGGCAATCAGCCCCAGCATTTT. The variable domain in full, with the rest retrieved from reference TRBV29-1 and TRBJ1-5, is SAVISQKPSRDICQRGTSLTIQCQVDSQVTMMFWYRQQPGQSLTLIATANQGSEATYESGFVIDKFPISRPNLTFSTLTVSNMSPEDSSIYLCSAMGEGFGNQPQHFGDGTRLSIL.

A few counts support this clone. The chain links TRBV7-9 to TRBJ2-1; D gene unclear. CDR3 length: 16 residues. V lost 1 base and J 8 bases, leaving 18 bases between the germline ends. Germline CDR1 is SEHNR and CDR2 is FQNEAQ (reference sequence). The CDR3 spells CASSLGPGALGDEQFF. Here the CDR3 DNA reads TGTGCCAGCAGCTTAGGGCCCGGAGCTCTCGGCGATGAGCAGTTCTTC.

This clone has more than one count but fewer than ten. The rearrangement uses TRBV7-9 and TRBJ1-6; 9 positions match TRBD1. The CDR3 is made up of 16 amino acids. Germline CDR1 and CDR2: SEHNR and FQNEAQ (reference sequence). After removal of 1 base from V and 7 bases from J, the junction contained 5 bases not matched to a gene. This CDR3 is CASSLDRGLGNSPLHF. The CDR3 DNA is TGTGCCAGCAGCTTAGACAGGGGGCTGGGAAATTCACCCCTCCACTTT.

The J gene is TRBJ2-7, the V gene TRBV5-1, with D tentatively TRBD2 (5 bases). Germline loops: CDR1 SGHRS, CDR2 YFSETQ. This CDR3 has 13 amino acids. The ends were cut back, 7 bases at V and 6 bases at J, with 17 bases in the middle. Here the CDR3 DNA reads TGCGCCAGCGGGTTGGACTTGCCGAGCGAGCAGTACTTC. Encoded protein: CASGLDLPSEQYF.

The chain links TRBV5-4 to TRBJ2-1, with 9 bases lining up with TRBD2. Germline V lookup: CDR1 SGHNT, CDR2 YYREEE (reference sequence). The trim removed 4 bases at V and 6 bases at J, leaving 8 bases unmatched. The CDR3 consists of 15 residues. CDR3 DNA: TGTGCCAGCAGCCGGGCGGGGGGGCCGATCAATGAGCAGTTCTTC. Translation: CASSRAGGPINEQFF.

This sequence joins TRBV30 and TRBJ1-2, with a possible D match to TRBD1 (5 bases). Trimming stripped 1 base from V and 2 bases from J, with 14 bases between. The length of the CDR3 is 15 residues. Germline loops: CDR1 GTSNPN, CDR2 SVGIG (reference sequence). This CDR3 is CAWSGGEGINYGYTF. CDR3 coding DNA: TGTGCCTGGAGTGGGGGAGAGGGGATCAACTATGGCTACACCTTC.

With regard to this clone: The junction departs from germline at one end; a sequencing error may be responsible. This chain connects TRBV6-6 to TRBJ1-2; D call uncertain. CDR1 is MNHNY, CDR2 SVGAGI, per germline (reference sequence). This CDR3 contains 13 residues. This chain's CDR3 is CASSYDGNYRYTF. The CDR3, as DNA: TGTGCCAGCAGTTACGATGGCAACTATCGCTACACCTTC.

The chain uses TRBV11-2 and TRBJ2-1; 9 positions match TRBD1. The CDR3 length is 15 residues. The germline V gene encodes CDR1 SGHAT and CDR2 FQNNGV. After removal of 10 bases from V and 10 bases from J, the junction contained 17 bases not matched to a gene. CDR3 sequence: CATITGTGMDEEQFF. CDR3 coding DNA: TGTGCCACAATCACCGGGACAGGGATGGACGAAGAGCAGTTCTTC.

The rearrangement uses TRBV5-1 and TRBJ1-4; weak D call: TRBD1 (6 bases). The CDR3 runs to 14 residues. Looked up from germline, CDR1 is SGHRS and CDR2 is YFSETQ. Trimming pared 2 bases from V and 3 bases from J, leaving 8 bases between. For the CDR3, the DNA is TGCGCCAGCAGCTTATCAGGGGCTAATGAAAAACTGTTTTTT. It translates to CASSLSGANEKLFF.

The chain carries TRBV30 and TRBJ1-1; D not certain. Germline CDR1 and CDR2: GTSNPN and SVGIG (reference sequence). CDR3 length equals 14 residues. Trimming cost V 4 bases and J 1 base, with 13 bases left between them. Written as DNA, the CDR3 is TGTGCCTGGACCTTAAGAGCAGCGAACACTGAAGCTTTCTTT. This codes for CAWTLRAANTEAFF.

The chain uses TRBV2 and TRBJ2-3; D is ambiguous. V lost 3 bases, J lost 6 bases, and 7 bases lay in between. The CDR3 is 12 residues long. CDR1 SNHLY and CDR2 FYNNEI come from the germline V gene. CDR3 sequence reads: CASSDLGDTQYF. The CDR3 nucleotides are TGTGCCAGCAGTGATTTAGGGGATACGCAGTATTTT.